The entry below describes one TCR beta chain. Antigen unknown. The study's library attached unique molecular identifiers to single cDNA molecules. TCRdb reprocessed the RACE reads via MiXCR and lists one record per CDR3 protein. The top ten hold roughly 4.3% of the sample, which has roughly 64,000 distinct CDR3 sequences, about 11% seen once. This sample stems from a study of human T cells and chemical hapten exposure. Study-level results: After DPC sensitization, TCRs above 1 in 1000 frequency showed no change.

Time point defined: pre-sensitization, week 0. Treatment described: therapeutic diphenylcyclopropenone sensitization with weekly scalp DPC. Germline CDR1 and CDR2: SGHAT and FQDESV (reference sequence). The CDR3 is 13 amino acids. V was pared by 5 bases and J by 5 bases, with 4 bases of the junction left unmatched. V usage is TRBV11-1 and J usage is TRBJ2-5, with TRBD2 matching 8 bases. The receptor was isolated from a middle-aged woman with alopecia areata. Some clones in this sample may be carry-over from other donors' samples. The specimen comprised whole blood, sampled in connection with sensitization to the hapten diphenylcyclopropenone (DPC). The CDR3 is CASSGTRGETQYF. The CDR3 nucleotides read TGTGCCAGCAGCGGGACTAGGGGGGAGACCCAGTACTTC.